The T cell receptor (beta chain) described here comes from a study of cytomegalovirus exposure and HLA in healthy donors. The study, taken as a whole, reports: Productive rates of about 87% or about 30% were seen for most TCR beta V segments in an earlier analysis. When analyzed later, a missense DCLRE1C variant was found to be linked to TCR beta V- and J-gene trimming.

Comments on this clone: What it binds is not known.

Looked up from germline, CDR1 is MNHNS and CDR2 is SASEGT. The CDR3 length is 14 residues. The V and J ends lost 8 bases and 0 bases respectively, with 8 bases between them. Although they were nominally healthy when sampled, donors likely had unrecorded immune exposures. 60 Vbeta and 13 Jbeta primers were used in PCR. The protocol was immunoSEQ multiplex PCR, while the TCRdb copy is restricted to in-frame clones and leaves out a portion. The profile shows roughly 170,000 clones, 84% of them singletons. The TCR comes from a girl between 5 and 17 years old in good health and CMV-seropositive. The material sequenced was PBMCs. V usage is TRBV6-1 and J usage is TRBJ2-6; D remains unclear. The CDR3: CASRAGSGANVLTF. The CDR3 DNA sequence: TGTGCCAGCCGTGCCGGCTCTGGGGCCAACGTCCTGACTTTC.